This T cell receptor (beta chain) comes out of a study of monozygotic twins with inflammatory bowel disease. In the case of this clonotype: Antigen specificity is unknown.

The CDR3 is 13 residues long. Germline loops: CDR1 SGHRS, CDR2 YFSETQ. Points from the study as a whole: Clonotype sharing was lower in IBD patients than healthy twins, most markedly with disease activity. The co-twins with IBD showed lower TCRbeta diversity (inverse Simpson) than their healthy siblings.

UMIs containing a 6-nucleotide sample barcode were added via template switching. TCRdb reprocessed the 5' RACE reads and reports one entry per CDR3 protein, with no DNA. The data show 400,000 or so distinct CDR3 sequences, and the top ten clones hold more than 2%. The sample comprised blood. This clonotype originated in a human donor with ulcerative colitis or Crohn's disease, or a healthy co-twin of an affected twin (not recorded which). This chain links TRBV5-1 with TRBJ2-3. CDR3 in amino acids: CASSVTDTDTQYF.